The rows below give T cell receptor beta chains drawn from one sample of a study of blood T cell repertoires in COVID-19. Produced via immunoSEQ multiplex PCR; TCRdb's table is partial and in-frame only. This table holds about 230,000 clones, 85% to 90% found once. Sequencing was done on a sample of peripheral blood. The receptors here all came from a man aged 25-45 years with COVID-19, enrolled during active disease. Each CDR3 is given with its conserved first and last residue. D genes are given only for firm matches. Clone size appears in some rows only: once, few, many, or a class for an expanded clone.

abundance: -
v_gene: TRBV11-2
d_gene: -
j_gene: TRBJ2-3
CDR3nt: TGTGCCAGCAGGCAGGTAACAGATACGCAGTATTTT
CDR3aa: CASRQVTDTQYF

abundance: -
v_gene: TRBV7-2
d_gene: TRBD2
j_gene: TRBJ2-1
CDR3nt: TGTGCCAGCAGCCTACGACTAGCGGGGACCTACAATGAGCAGTTCTTC
CDR3aa: CASSLRLAGTYNEQFF

abundance: -
v_gene: TRBV6-2/TRBV6-3
d_gene: -
j_gene: TRBJ1-2
CDR3nt: TGTGCCAGCAGTTACTCCAGGTACAGGGCGGCTCGTGGCTACACCTTC
CDR3aa: CASSYSRYRAARGYTF

abundance: -
v_gene: TRBV5-1
d_gene: TRBD1
j_gene: TRBJ1-2
CDR3nt: TGCGCCAGCAGCTGGAGGGACAGGGACCCTTATGGCTACACCTTC
CDR3aa: CASSWRDRDPYGYTF

abundance: -
v_gene: TRBV24-1
d_gene: -
j_gene: TRBJ2-2
CDR3nt: TGTGCCACCAGTGATTTGTACCAGGCCAACACCGGGGAGCTGTTTTTT
CDR3aa: CATSDLYQANTGELFF

abundance: -
v_gene: TRBV7-2
d_gene: TRBD2
j_gene: TRBJ2-1
CDR3nt: TGTGCCAGCAGCTTACTGCGGGAGGGGGTTTTCTTC
CDR3aa: CASSLLREGVFF

abundance: -
v_gene: TRBV4-2
d_gene: -
j_gene: TRBJ1-2
CDR3nt: TGTGCCAGCAGCCGAGAAGGGGAGGGGTATGGCTACACCTTC
CDR3aa: CASSREGEGYGYTF

abundance: -
v_gene: TRBV18
d_gene: -
j_gene: TRBJ2-1
CDR3nt: TGTGCCAGCTCGCCTCAGCGTGGGCAGTTCTTC
CDR3aa: CASSPQRGQFF

abundance: -
v_gene: TRBV5-1
d_gene: TRBD1
j_gene: TRBJ1-2
CDR3nt: TGCGCCAGCAGCTTGACGTGGGACAGGGACTATGGCTACACCTTC
CDR3aa: CASSLTWDRDYGYTF

abundance: -
v_gene: TRBV7-8
d_gene: TRBD1
j_gene: TRBJ1-5
CDR3nt: TGTGCCAGCAGCTGGGGGACAGGACAGTACCATCAGCCCCAGCATTTT
CDR3aa: CASSWGTGQYHQPQHF

abundance: -
v_gene: TRBV2
d_gene: TRBD1
j_gene: TRBJ2-7
CDR3nt: TGTGCCAGCAGCCCAACCGAGGGACAGGGTGCTATCTTCTCCTACGAGCAGTACTTC
CDR3aa: CASSPTEGQGAIFSYEQYF

abundance: -
v_gene: TRBV18
d_gene: -
j_gene: TRBJ2-3
CDR3nt: TGTGCCAGCGGCCGACTAGAGAGCACAGATACGCAGTATTTT
CDR3aa: CASGRLESTDTQYF

abundance: -
v_gene: TRBV30
d_gene: TRBD2
j_gene: TRBJ2-5
CDR3nt: TGTGCCTGGAGTGTAGGGCCTAGCGGGCTCCAAGAGACCCAGTACTTC
CDR3aa: CAWSVGPSGLQETQYF

abundance: -
v_gene: TRBV11-2
d_gene: -
j_gene: TRBJ1-1
CDR3nt: TGTGCCAGCAGCTTAGATCCAGGGCGGGGCACTGAAGCTTTCTTT
CDR3aa: CASSLDPGRGTEAFF

abundance: -
v_gene: TRBV4-3
d_gene: -
j_gene: TRBJ2-3
CDR3nt: TGCGCCAGCAGCCAAGCCCCACAGGCTAGCACAGATACGCAGTATTTT
CDR3aa: CASSQAPQASTDTQYF

abundance: -
v_gene: TRBV27
d_gene: TRBD2
j_gene: TRBJ2-7
CDR3nt: TGTGCCAGCAGTAGCGGGGTAACCTACGAGCAGTACTTC
CDR3aa: CASSSGVTYEQYF

abundance: -
v_gene: TRBV3-1/TRBV3-2
d_gene: -
j_gene: TRBJ2-7
CDR3nt: TGTGCCAGCAGCCAAGAGAGCAGGGAAGGCGAGCAGTACTTC
CDR3aa: CASSQESREGEQYF

abundance: -
v_gene: TRBV4-2
d_gene: -
j_gene: TRBJ2-7
CDR3nt: TGTGCCAGCAGCCGCGCCCCCGGGAGCCCCCCGGGCGAGCAGTACTTC
CDR3aa: CASSRAPGSPPGEQYF

abundance: -
v_gene: TRBV9
d_gene: TRBD1
j_gene: TRBJ2-7
CDR3nt: TGTGCCAGCTGTGACAGGGGAAGAGACGAGCAGTACTTC
CDR3aa: CASCDRGRDEQYF

abundance: -
v_gene: TRBV28
d_gene: -
j_gene: TRBJ2-1
CDR3nt: TGTGCCAGCAGTTCAAACAATGAGCAGTTCTTC
CDR3aa: CASSSNNEQFF

abundance: -
v_gene: TRBV24-1
d_gene: -
j_gene: TRBJ1-5
CDR3nt: TGTGCCACCAGTGTCGGGAACAGCAATCAGCCCCAGCATTTT
CDR3aa: CATSVGNSNQPQHF

abundance: -
v_gene: TRBV2
d_gene: TRBD1
j_gene: TRBJ1-5
CDR3nt: TGTGCCAGCAATAGACAGGGAGGTCAGCCCCAGCATTTT
CDR3aa: CASNRQGGQPQHF

abundance: -
v_gene: TRBV5-1
d_gene: -
j_gene: TRBJ2-1
CDR3nt: TGCGCCAGCAGCTTCCGGTCCCTCCGGGGTGGAGACAATGAGCAGTTCTTC
CDR3aa: CASSFRSLRGGDNEQFF

abundance: -
v_gene: TRBV28
d_gene: TRBD1
j_gene: TRBJ1-2
CDR3nt: TGTGCCAGCCAAGGCAGGGGGTTATATGGGGGCTACACCTTC
CDR3aa: CASQGRGLYGGYTF

abundance: once
v_gene: TRBV5-1
d_gene: TRBD1
j_gene: TRBJ1-4
CDR3nt: TGCGCCAGCAGCACAGGGGCTAATGAAAAACTGTTTTTT
CDR3aa: CASSTGANEKLFF

abundance: -
v_gene: TRBV28
d_gene: TRBD1
j_gene: TRBJ2-5
CDR3nt: TGTGCCAGCAGTTCCCCGACAGGGGGCCAAGAGACCCAGTACTTC
CDR3aa: CASSSPTGGQETQYF

abundance: -
v_gene: TRBV28
d_gene: -
j_gene: TRBJ2-1
CDR3nt: TGTGCCAGCAGTTTATTCGTGGGAGCCCAAGCTAGCTCCTACAATGAGCAGTTCTTC
CDR3aa: CASSLFVGAQASSYNEQFF

abundance: -
v_gene: TRBV29-1
d_gene: TRBD1
j_gene: TRBJ1-2
CDR3nt: TGCAGCGTTGATGCTGGACAGGGACCTTACTATGGCTACACCTTC
CDR3aa: CSVDAGQGPYYGYTF

abundance: -
v_gene: TRBV5-6
d_gene: TRBD1
j_gene: TRBJ1-6
CDR3nt: TGTGCCAGCAGCACCTCGACAGGGTTCGGTTCACCCCTCCACTTT
CDR3aa: CASSTSTGFGSPLHF

abundance: -
v_gene: TRBV18
d_gene: TRBD1
j_gene: TRBJ1-2
CDR3nt: TGTGCCAGCTCACAGGGACAGGGGGCGTATTATGGCTACACCTTC
CDR3aa: CASSQGQGAYYGYTF

abundance: -
v_gene: TRBV18
d_gene: -
j_gene: TRBJ1-5
CDR3nt: TGTGCCAGCTCACCACGAACGGTTGGTCAGCCCCAGCATTTT
CDR3aa: CASSPRTVGQPQHF

abundance: few
v_gene: TRBV5-1
d_gene: TRBD2
j_gene: TRBJ2-3
CDR3nt: TGCGCCAGCAGCTTGATGGGAACTAGCGGGAGAATCGGCACAGATACGCAGTATTTT
CDR3aa: CASSLMGTSGRIGTDTQYF

abundance: -
v_gene: TRBV25-1
d_gene: TRBD1
j_gene: TRBJ1-1
CDR3nt: TGTGCCAGCAGTGATTTTACAGGGGAGAACACTGAAGCTTTCTTT
CDR3aa: CASSDFTGENTEAFF

abundance: -
v_gene: TRBV6-1
d_gene: -
j_gene: TRBJ2-3
CDR3nt: TGTGCCAGCAGTGAACGGCGAGCGGAAACTAGCACAGATACGCAGTATTTT
CDR3aa: CASSERRAETSTDTQYF

abundance: -
v_gene: TRBV4-1
d_gene: -
j_gene: TRBJ1-1
CDR3nt: TGCGCCAGCCGAGAGACAAGGGGAAACACTGAAGCTTTCTTT
CDR3aa: CASRETRGNTEAFF

abundance: once
v_gene: TRBV3-1/TRBV3-2
d_gene: -
j_gene: TRBJ2-3
CDR3nt: TGTGCCAGCAGCCAAGATGTAGCGCCAAGCACAGATACGCAGTATTTT
CDR3aa: CASSQDVAPSTDTQYF

abundance: -
v_gene: TRBV6-5
d_gene: TRBD1
j_gene: TRBJ1-6
CDR3nt: TGTGCCAGCAGTTACGGGACAGGTCAGGGTTCACCCCTCCACTTT
CDR3aa: CASSYGTGQGSPLHF

abundance: -
v_gene: TRBV18
d_gene: -
j_gene: TRBJ1-3
CDR3nt: TGTGCCAGCTCAGCCGAACTGACATTCTCTGGAAACACCATATATTTT
CDR3aa: CASSAELTFSGNTIYF

abundance: -
v_gene: TRBV4-3
d_gene: -
j_gene: TRBJ2-1
CDR3nt: TGCGCCAGCAGCCAAGAAACTAGACACTCCTACAATGAGCAGTTCTTC
CDR3aa: CASSQETRHSYNEQFF

abundance: -
v_gene: TRBV12-3/TRBV12-4
d_gene: -
j_gene: TRBJ1-2
CDR3nt: TGTGCCAGCAGTTTTCGTAGCAACTATGGCTACACCTTC
CDR3aa: CASSFRSNYGYTF

abundance: -
v_gene: TRBV18
d_gene: TRBD1
j_gene: TRBJ1-3
CDR3nt: TGTGCCAGCTCACCGCTCCCTGAAATGACAGGGGTTGGCAACACCATATATTTT
CDR3aa: CASSPLPEMTGVGNTIYF

abundance: -
v_gene: TRBV7-2
d_gene: -
j_gene: TRBJ1-6
CDR3nt: TGTGCCAGCAGCTTAAGTCGACGGCGGGGTGGGTCACCCCTCCACTTT
CDR3aa: CASSLSRRRGGSPLHF

abundance: -
v_gene: TRBV29-1
d_gene: -
j_gene: TRBJ2-7
CDR3nt: TGCAGCGTTGGGGGTCATGAGGGAAGGCGCGACGAGCAGTACTTC
CDR3aa: CSVGGHEGRRDEQYF

abundance: -
v_gene: TRBV7-8
d_gene: -
j_gene: TRBJ1-3
CDR3nt: TGTGCCACCAACCCAGGCTCGGCAGGGCCTGGAAACACCATATATTTT
CDR3aa: CATNPGSAGPGNTIYF

abundance: -
v_gene: TRBV12-5
d_gene: -
j_gene: TRBJ2-2
CDR3nt: TGTGCTAGTGGTTTGCCCTCCGGGGAGCTGTTTTTT
CDR3aa: CASGLPSGELFF

abundance: -
v_gene: TRBV7-2
d_gene: -
j_gene: TRBJ1-5
CDR3nt: TGTGCCAGCAGCTTCGGGGTTTCGGGACAGCCCCAGCATTTT
CDR3aa: CASSFGVSGQPQHF

abundance: -
v_gene: TRBV5-4
d_gene: TRBD1
j_gene: TRBJ1-1
CDR3nt: TGTGCCAGCAGCTCCCCCGGGACAGGGGGCACTGAAGCTTTCTTT
CDR3aa: CASSSPGTGGTEAFF

abundance: -
v_gene: TRBV7-2
d_gene: -
j_gene: TRBJ1-2
CDR3nt: TGTGCCAGCAGCTTAGGACAGCTTAACTATGGCTACACCTTC
CDR3aa: CASSLGQLNYGYTF

abundance: -
v_gene: TRBV7-2
d_gene: -
j_gene: TRBJ2-1
CDR3nt: TGTGCCAGCAGCCCCTTTTCCGATGAGCAGTTCTTC
CDR3aa: CASSPFSDEQFF

abundance: -
v_gene: TRBV25-1
d_gene: -
j_gene: TRBJ2-2
CDR3nt: TGTGCCAGCAGTGAATTGGAAGGGGGGAACACCGGGGAGCTGTTTTTT
CDR3aa: CASSELEGGNTGELFF

abundance: -
v_gene: TRBV29-1
d_gene: -
j_gene: TRBJ1-3
CDR3nt: TGCAGCGTTGCCTGGGCAGAGGGAAACACCATATATTTT
CDR3aa: CSVAWAEGNTIYF

abundance: -
v_gene: TRBV11-3
d_gene: TRBD1
j_gene: TRBJ2-7
CDR3nt: TGTGCCAGCAGCCCCAGGACAGGGTCCGAGCAGTACTTC
CDR3aa: CASSPRTGSEQYF

abundance: -
v_gene: TRBV5-6
d_gene: TRBD2
j_gene: TRBJ2-1
CDR3nt: TGTGCCAGCAGCTGGGGACTAGCGGGGAGCTCCTACAATGAGCAGTTCTTC
CDR3aa: CASSWGLAGSSYNEQFF

abundance: -
v_gene: TRBV7-2
d_gene: -
j_gene: TRBJ2-3
CDR3nt: TGTGCCAGCAGCCCCGGCCCGGGGGCAGATACGCAGTATTTT
CDR3aa: CASSPGPGADTQYF

abundance: -
v_gene: TRBV10-3
d_gene: -
j_gene: TRBJ1-3
CDR3nt: TGTGCCGTATCCGGGACAAGAGGAAACACCATATATTTT
CDR3aa: CAVSGTRGNTIYF

abundance: once
v_gene: TRBV10-3
d_gene: -
j_gene: TRBJ2-5
CDR3nt: TGTGCCATCAGTGCGGTACTGGGAGCAGGAGAGACCCAGTACTTC
CDR3aa: CAISAVLGAGETQYF

abundance: -
v_gene: TRBV5-6
d_gene: -
j_gene: TRBJ1-6
CDR3nt: TGTGCCAGCAGCTCTTTTAGGGGATTTAATTCACCCCTCCACTTT
CDR3aa: CASSSFRGFNSPLHF

abundance: -
v_gene: TRBV6-5
d_gene: -
j_gene: TRBJ2-7
CDR3nt: TGTGCCAGCGCAACTAGTGCCTCCTACGAGCAGTACTTC
CDR3aa: CASATSASYEQYF

abundance: -
v_gene: TRBV6-5
d_gene: TRBD1
j_gene: TRBJ1-1
CDR3nt: TGTGCCAGCAGGTGGACAGGGGGTAACACTGAAGCTTTCTTT
CDR3aa: CASRWTGGNTEAFF

abundance: -
v_gene: TRBV3-1/TRBV3-2
d_gene: -
j_gene: TRBJ2-3
CDR3nt: TGTGCCAGCAGCCAGGGGGCTAGCACAGATACGCAGTATTTT
CDR3aa: CASSQGASTDTQYF